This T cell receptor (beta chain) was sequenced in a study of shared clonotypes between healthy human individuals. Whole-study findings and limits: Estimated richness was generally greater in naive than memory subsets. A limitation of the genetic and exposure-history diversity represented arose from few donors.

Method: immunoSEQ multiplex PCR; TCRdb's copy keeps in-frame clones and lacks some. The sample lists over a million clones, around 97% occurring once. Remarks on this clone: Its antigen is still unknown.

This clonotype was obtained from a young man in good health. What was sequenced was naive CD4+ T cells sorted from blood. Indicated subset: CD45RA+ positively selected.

CDR3 sequence reads: CASTVTTGELFF. For the CDR3, the DNA is TGTGCCAGCACCGTGACCACCGGGGAGCTGTTTTTT. The chain is built from TRBV28 and TRBJ2-2; D gene ambiguous. This CDR3 has 12 amino acids. The V gene lost 7 bases and the J gene lost 4 bases, with 7 bases spanning the gap. Germline V gives CDR1 MDHEN, CDR2 SYDVKM.